These T cell receptor beta chains were read from a single sample in a study of T cell repertoires in cytomegalovirus infection. One entry per CDR3 protein results from TCRdb running MiXCR on the reads. The repertoire holds fewer than 300,000 distinct CDR3 sequences, with over 20% as singletons. Sequenced sample: PBMCs. The source of these receptors is a human donor in good health (CMV status not recorded). Some clones in this sample may be carry-over from other donors' samples. Both conserved end residues are part of each CDR3. Fields, in order: V gene, clone size, D gene, J gene, CDR3 DNA, CDR3 protein. D genes are given only for firm matches. Rows may omit the clone size; those that give it use once, few, many or a size class.

v_call: TRBV5-1; clone_size: NA; d_call: NA; j_call: TRBJ1-1; cdr3_nt: TGCGCCAGCAGCTCGGGACCCAGGAACACTGAAGCTTTCTTT; cdr3_aa: CASSSGPRNTEAFF
v_call: TRBV6-2/TRBV6-3; clone_size: NA; d_call: NA; j_call: TRBJ2-6; cdr3_nt: TGTGCCAGCACACTCGAAGGGGTTGGGGCCAACGTCCTGACTTTC; cdr3_aa: CASTLEGVGANVLTF
v_call: TRBV12-3/TRBV12-4; clone_size: NA; d_call: NA; j_call: TRBJ2-1; cdr3_nt: TGTGCCAGCAGTTTAAGGACTTCTTTCTACAATGAGCAGTTCTTC; cdr3_aa: CASSLRTSFYNEQFF
v_call: TRBV7-2; clone_size: few; d_call: NA; j_call: TRBJ2-1; cdr3_nt: TGTGCCAGCAGCCCCCCCGGACAGATCTACAATGAGCAGTTCTTC; cdr3_aa: CASSPPGQIYNEQFF
v_call: TRBV12-3/TRBV12-4; clone_size: NA; d_call: TRBD2; j_call: TRBJ2-2; cdr3_nt: TGTGCCAGCAGTTCACGGGGGGGCCGGACCGGGGAGCTGTTTTTT; cdr3_aa: CASSSRGGRTGELFF
v_call: TRBV13; clone_size: NA; d_call: NA; j_call: TRBJ2-1; cdr3_nt: TGTGCCAGCAGCTTATACAGCCACAATGAGCAGTTCTTC; cdr3_aa: CASSLYSHNEQFF
v_call: TRBV5-5; clone_size: few; d_call: TRBD2; j_call: TRBJ2-2; cdr3_nt: TGTGCCAGCAGCTTTCTAGCGGGAGTAGTCACCGGGGAGCTGTTTTTT; cdr3_aa: CASSFLAGVVTGELFF
v_call: TRBV19; clone_size: NA; d_call: TRBD2; j_call: TRBJ2-7; cdr3_nt: TGTGCCAGTAGTGAACGGACTAGGAGCTCCTACGAGCAGTACTTC; cdr3_aa: CASSERTRSSYEQYF
v_call: TRBV5-1; clone_size: few; d_call: NA; j_call: TRBJ1-1; cdr3_nt: TGCGCCAGCAGCCAAGGACACATCATGAACACTGAAGCTTTCTTT; cdr3_aa: CASSQGHIMNTEAFF
v_call: TRBV28; clone_size: few; d_call: NA; j_call: TRBJ2-3; cdr3_nt: TGTGCCAGCAGTCGGCTCTCTGTGAGCACAGATACGCAGTATTTT; cdr3_aa: CASSRLSVSTDTQYF
v_call: TRBV6-1; clone_size: many; d_call: NA; j_call: TRBJ1-5; cdr3_nt: TGTGCCACTAACCCCCGGGGCAATCAGCCCCAGCATTTT; cdr3_aa: CATNPRGNQPQHF
v_call: TRBV6-1; clone_size: NA; d_call: TRBD2; j_call: TRBJ2-3; cdr3_nt: TGTGCCAGCAGTTACGGCGACCTAGCGGGAGAGAACACAGATACGCAGTATTTT; cdr3_aa: CASSYGDLAGENTDTQYF
v_call: TRBV6-2/TRBV6-3; clone_size: NA; d_call: TRBD2; j_call: TRBJ2-7; cdr3_nt: TGTGCCAGCAGTTACTCGGCTAGCGGGTGCTACGAGCAGTACTTC; cdr3_aa: CASSYSASGCYEQYF
v_call: TRBV28; clone_size: few; d_call: NA; j_call: TRBJ2-6; cdr3_nt: TGTGCCAGCAGCTCCTACGGGCAGGGGAGTGGGGCCAACGTCCTGACTTTC; cdr3_aa: CASSSYGQGSGANVLTF
v_call: TRBV10-2; clone_size: many; d_call: TRBD1; j_call: TRBJ2-7; cdr3_nt: TGCGCCAGCAGTGCCTGGACAGGGGGCTACGAGCAGTACTTC; cdr3_aa: CASSAWTGGYEQYF
v_call: TRBV6-6; clone_size: NA; d_call: NA; j_call: TRBJ2-6; cdr3_nt: TGTGCCAGCAGGACCGGGACAACGGGCTCTGGGGCCAACGTCCTGACTTTC; cdr3_aa: CASRTGTTGSGANVLTF
v_call: TRBV28; clone_size: many; d_call: NA; j_call: TRBJ1-2; cdr3_nt: TGTGCCAGCAGTCTCCCAGTGAACTATGGCTACACCTTC; cdr3_aa: CASSLPVNYGYTF
v_call: TRBV29-1; clone_size: NA; d_call: TRBD1; j_call: TRBJ2-2; cdr3_nt: TGCAGCGTTGAGGAAGCAGGGGGTTATACCGGGGAGCTGTTTTTT; cdr3_aa: CSVEEAGGYTGELFF
v_call: TRBV20-1; clone_size: NA; d_call: NA; j_call: TRBJ1-1; cdr3_nt: TGCAGTGCTAGAGATAACGATTGGAACACTGAAGCTTTCTTT; cdr3_aa: CSARDNDWNTEAFF
v_call: TRBV20-1; clone_size: NA; d_call: NA; j_call: TRBJ1-5; cdr3_nt: TGCAGCCCTAGAGCTACGAACCTCCGGGACGGAGTTAGGCAGCCCCAGCATTTT; cdr3_aa: CSPRATNLRDGVRQPQHF
v_call: TRBV15; clone_size: few; d_call: TRBD1; j_call: TRBJ1-2; cdr3_nt: TGTGCCACCAGCGGAAGACTCGGGACAGGGAACTATGGCTACACCTTC; cdr3_aa: CATSGRLGTGNYGYTF
v_call: TRBV20-1; clone_size: few; d_call: NA; j_call: TRBJ2-6; cdr3_nt: TGCAGTGCTAGTAGCTCTGGGGCCAACGTCCTGACTTTC; cdr3_aa: CSASSSGANVLTF
v_call: TRBV9; clone_size: once; d_call: NA; j_call: TRBJ2-6; cdr3_nt: TGTGCCAGCAGCGTAGCTGGGGGGAGCTCTGGGGCCAACGTCCTGACTTTC; cdr3_aa: CASSVAGGSSGANVLTF
v_call: TRBV2; clone_size: once; d_call: NA; j_call: TRBJ1-5; cdr3_nt: TGTGCCAGCAGTAACCCCGGACAGTCATATCATCAGCCCCAGCATTTT; cdr3_aa: CASSNPGQSYHQPQHF
v_call: TRBV14; clone_size: NA; d_call: NA; j_call: TRBJ2-5; cdr3_nt: TGTGCCAGCAGCCCGGCCAACCGGGACCAAGAGACCCAGTACTTC; cdr3_aa: CASSPANRDQETQYF
v_call: TRBV28; clone_size: NA; d_call: NA; j_call: TRBJ1-1; cdr3_nt: TGTGCCAGCAGTCCGGTGACGGGGGGCCTGAACACTGAAGCTTTCTTT; cdr3_aa: CASSPVTGGLNTEAFF
v_call: TRBV29-1; clone_size: NA; d_call: TRBD2; j_call: TRBJ2-1; cdr3_nt: TGCAGCGGGGGACTAGATGCTGAGCAGTTCTTC; cdr3_aa: CSGGLDAEQFF
v_call: TRBV7-2; clone_size: NA; d_call: NA; j_call: TRBJ2-4; cdr3_nt: TGTGCCAGCAGCTTAGATTGGGGCGCGGGAAACATTCAGTACTTC; cdr3_aa: CASSLDWGAGNIQYF
v_call: TRBV5-5; clone_size: few; d_call: NA; j_call: TRBJ2-3; cdr3_nt: TGTGCCAGCAGCTTTAGTCCGGGGCTCACAGATACGCAGTATTTT; cdr3_aa: CASSFSPGLTDTQYF
v_call: TRBV28; clone_size: many; d_call: NA; j_call: TRBJ2-2; cdr3_nt: TGTGCCAGCAGCCAGGGACTGCACAGTGGCGGGGAGCTGTTTTTT; cdr3_aa: CASSQGLHSGGELFF
v_call: TRBV11-2; clone_size: few; d_call: TRBD2; j_call: TRBJ2-3; cdr3_nt: TGTGCCAGCAGTCGAACTAGCGGGACGGCATACACAGATACGCAGTATTTT; cdr3_aa: CASSRTSGTAYTDTQYF
v_call: TRBV19; clone_size: NA; d_call: NA; j_call: TRBJ1-5; cdr3_nt: TGTGCCAGTAGCCCCGAAGTTGGGGGGCTTGGCAATCAGCCCCAGCATTTT; cdr3_aa: CASSPEVGGLGNQPQHF
v_call: TRBV20-1; clone_size: few; d_call: TRBD1; j_call: TRBJ2-4; cdr3_nt: TGCAGTGCTAGGTTCGACAGGGAAGCCAAAAACATTCAGTACTTC; cdr3_aa: CSARFDREAKNIQYF
v_call: TRBV7-2; clone_size: many; d_call: NA; j_call: TRBJ2-1; cdr3_nt: TGTGCCAGCAGCTTGAGGGGGAGTTACAATGAGCAGTTCTTC; cdr3_aa: CASSLRGSYNEQFF
v_call: TRBV2; clone_size: few; d_call: TRBD1; j_call: TRBJ1-4; cdr3_nt: TGTGCCAGCAGGGACAGGGGGCGAACTAATGAAAAACTGTTTTTT; cdr3_aa: CASRDRGRTNEKLFF